The present T cell receptor (beta chain) was sequenced within a study of T cells in Graves' hyperthyroidism and ophthalmopathy. Whole-study results and caveats: A model using 13 V-J features told ophthalmopathy apart from stable hyperthyroidism. Most clonotypes that expanded in the thyroid above 0.001 also showed up in blood.

Using RNA transcripts as the source, TCR beta CDR3 regions were amplified. RT-PCR in the first round (using the HTBI primer set) targeted the TCR CDR3. Each CDR3 protein gets one entry after TCRdb re-called the multiplex PCR reads with MiXCR. The profile shows 500,000 to 650,000 distinct CDR3 sequences, about 45% of them singletons. This clonotype has more than one count but fewer than ten. Its antigen is still unknown. J lost 3 bases, V lost 3 bases, and 11 bases had no gene match. Germline CDR1 and CDR2: SEHNR and FQNEAQ (reference sequence). The CDR3 contains 16 residues. The diagnoses drew upon clinical symptoms, serum thyroxine and TRAb, thyroid ultrasound and orbital computed tomography.

The chain combines TRBV7-9 with TRBJ2-7; 7 bases fit TRBD1. The sequencing sample was made of peripheral blood or thyroid tissue (not recorded which). The sequence came from an adult woman with Graves' disease, either hyperthyroidism or ophthalmopathy (not recorded which). The CDR3 bases are TGTGCCAGCAGCTTGGCTCCACCTGGACAGGTCTACGAGCAGTACTTC. Residues: CASSLAPPGQVYEQYF.